Presented here are 27 T cell receptor beta chains from one specimen sequenced in a study of blood T cells in healthy people across ages. Then a second PCR, running about 7 to 11 cycles, was carried out with a sample-barcoded 5' primer and a J-beta primer mix. TCRdb recomputed calls from the 5' RACE reads with MiXCR, one row per CDR3 protein. Seen here are 550,000 to 600,000 distinct CDR3 sequences, approximately 30% observed once, and the top ten hold about a fifth. The sequencing sample was made of blood. Receptors originate from a woman aged 65 to 85 in good health.

This clonotype was seen more than once but under ten times. J is TRBJ1-5 and V is TRBV28; no reliable D call. Trimming took 2 bases from V and 1 from J, leaving 15 bases between them. This CDR3 contains 17 residues. Germline values: CDR1 MDHEN, CDR2 SYDVKM. The CDR3 bases are TGTGCCAGCAGTTTACCCCAGGACCTGGGGAGCAATCAGCCCCAGCATTTT. This sequence encodes CASSLPQDLGSNQPQHF.

This clonotype was counted only a few times. This sequence joins TRBV29-1 and TRBJ2-7, with D perhaps given as TRBD1 or TRBD2 (5 bases each). The V gene lost 7 bases and the J gene lost 3 bases, with 16 bases spanning the gap. Germline values: CDR1 SQVTM, CDR2 ANQGSEA. The CDR3 spans 13 residues. The CDR3 nucleotides are TGCAGCGCTCAGGAGGTCCAGGGCTACGAGCAGTACTTC. Its translation is CSAQEVQGYEQYF.

V usage is TRBV20-1 and J usage is TRBJ1-3, with a possible D match to TRBD1 (5 bases). This CDR3 region has 16 residues. Germline loops: CDR1 DFQATT, CDR2 SNEGSKA (reference sequence). Trimming took off 1 base at V and 0 bases at J, with 13 bases between the two ends. CDR3 loop: CSARVQGMVSGNTIYF. CDR3 DNA sequence: TGCAGTGCTAGAGTTCAGGGTATGGTCTCTGGAAACACCATATATTTT.

This clonotype has just a few counts. CDR3: CASSLGGLMQYF. Written as DNA, the CDR3 is TGTGCCAGCAGCTTGGGGGGGCTGATGCAGTACTTC. This chain links TRBV7-9 with TRBJ2-7; TRBD2 is a possible D gene (7 bases). CDR3 length equals 12 residues. The V end was cut by 3 bases, the J end by 9 bases, with 12 bases between. Germline loops: CDR1 SEHNR, CDR2 FQNEAQ (reference sequence).

This clonotype was seen repeatedly, ten times or more. The gene calls are TRBV4-3 and TRBJ2-4; TRBD2 matches 7 bases. This CDR3 region has 17 residues. J lost 0 bases, V lost 1 base, and 6 bases had no gene match. In germline, CDR1 is LGHNA, CDR2 YSLEER. DNA of the CDR3: TGCGCCAGCAGCCAAGGCTCTAGCGGAGTAGCCAAAAACATTCAGTACTTC. Translating it yields CASSQGSSGVAKNIQYF.

The chain has TRBV10-3 and TRBJ2-1; tentative D call: TRBD1 (6 bases). The J call is in doubt because the DNA end fits TRBJ2-7 better. Germline assignment: CDR1 ENHRY and CDR2 SYGVKD. The CDR3 runs 12 residues. CDR3 loop: CAISMDRYEQYF. The CDR3 DNA reads as TGTGCCATCAGTATGGACAGATACGAGCAGTACTTC.

In its sample, this clonotype was seen a few times. The CDR3 loop is CASSPPNQGGMVGELFF. CDR3 in DNA: TGTGCCAGCTCACCACCCAACCAAGGCGGGATGGTCGGGGAGCTGTTTTTT. The chain couples TRBV18 to TRBJ2-2; D might be TRBD2 (6 bases). The CDR3 totals 17 residues. The V and J ends lost 0 bases and 7 bases respectively, with 18 bases between them. In germline, CDR1 is KGHSH, CDR2 LQKENI.

The gene calls are TRBV7-2 and TRBJ2-2, with a possible D match to TRBD1 (5 bases). The CDR3 runs to 15 residues. V was pared by 0 bases and J by 4 bases, with 9 bases between. Germline V gene data show CDR1 as SGHTA and CDR2 as FQGNSA. In DNA, the CDR3 is TGTGCCAGCAGCTTAGCGCAGGGCGGCACCGGGGAGCTGTTTTTT. It yields the protein CASSLAQGGTGELFF. Full variable domain (outside the CDR3, taken from reference TRBV7-2 and TRBJ2-2): GAGVSQSPSNKVTEKGKDVELRCDPISGHTALYWYRQSLGQGLEFLIYFQGNSAPDKSGLPSDRFSAERTGGSVSTLTIQRTQQEDSAVYLCASSLAQGGTGELFFGEGSRLTVL.

Ten or more counts support this clonotype. V usage is TRBV6-6 and J usage is TRBJ2-4; D possibly uses TRBD1 or TRBD2 (6 bases each). V gave up 2 bases and J gave up 1 base, with 12 bases separating them. The CDR3 spans 16 residues. From germline, CDR1 is MNHNY and CDR2 SVGAGI (reference sequence). The CDR3 protein is CASSYGRGLAKNIQYF. The CDR3 DNA reads as TGTGCCAGCAGTTACGGTCGGGGGCTTGCCAAAAACATTCAGTACTTC.

This chain links TRBV2 with TRBJ2-5; 10 nucleotides match TRBD1. This CDR3 has 12 amino acids. CDR1 is SNHLY, CDR2 FYNNEI, per germline. The V gene end was trimmed by 6 bases and the J gene end by 11 bases; junction bases not matched to a gene: 6. CDR3 amino acids: CASSKDRGKQYF. The CDR3 DNA follows: TGTGCCAGCAGCAAGGACAGGGGGAAGCAGTACTTC.

A few counts support this clonotype. Written as DNA, the CDR3 is TGTGCCAGCAGCTCACGACTAGCGAATTATCCCTACGAGCAGTACTTC. Its translation: CASSSRLANYPYEQYF. The chain couples TRBV9 to TRBJ2-5, with 8 bases that match TRBD2. With the DNA end fitting TRBJ2-7 better, the J assignment may be wrong. The CDR3 covers 16 residues. CDR1 and CDR2 (germline): SGDLS, YYNGEE.

The rearrangement uses TRBV5-1 and TRBJ1-4, with a weak D call TRBD1 (6 bases). The CDR3 totals 15 residues. Trimming stripped 3 bases from V and 8 bases from J, with 17 bases between. Germline CDR1 is SGHRS and CDR2 is YFSETQ. The CDR3 DNA reads TGCGCCAGCAGCTACTACAGGGCACAAGGCGAAAAACTGTTTTTT. Residues: CASSYYRAQGEKLFF. The whole variable domain, filled in from reference TRBV5-1 and TRBJ1-4, reads KAGVTQTPRYLIKTRGQQVTLSCSPISGHRSVSWYQQTPGQGLQFLFEYFSETQRNKGNFPGRFSGRQFSNSRSEMNVSTLELGDSALYLCASSYYRAQGEKLFFGSGTQLSVL.

As regards this clonotype: Germline is not matched at one junction end, which may reflect a read error. The rearrangement links TRBV3-1 to TRBJ2-7; no clear D. The V gene's germline CDR1 is LGHDT and CDR2 YNNKEL (reference sequence). The CDR3 spans 12 residues. The CDR3 region has the DNA TGTGCCAGCAGCCTAAGTGGAGCCGAGCGGTACTTC. Protein product: CASSLSGAERYF.

This rearrangement joins TRBV6-2 or TRBV6-3 to TRBJ2-7; no clear D. The germline gives CDR1 MNHEY, CDR2 SVGEGT. CDR3 length: 14 amino acids. V shed 7 bases and J shed 3 bases, with 16 bases lying between them. CDR3 region: CASIDGPGNYEQYF. CDR3 in DNA: TGTGCCAGCATCGACGGTCCTGGGAACTACGAGCAGTACTTC.

This clonotype turned up a few times. This rearrangement joins TRBV7-2 to TRBJ2-3; unclear D gene. Per the germline V gene, CDR1 is SGHTA and CDR2 is FQGNSA. V gave up 3 bases and J gave up 0 bases, with 7 bases separating them. This CDR3 region has 14 residues. CDR3 amino acids: CASSFFSSTDTQYF. CDR3 DNA sequence: TGTGCCAGCAGCTTCTTCTCCAGCACAGATACGCAGTATTTT.

Turning to this clonotype: The junction departs from germline at one end; a sequencing error may be responsible. The V and J genes are TRBV5-1 and TRBJ2-1, with 9 bases fitting TRBD1. From germline, CDR1 is SGHRS and CDR2 YFSETQ. This CDR3 is 14 amino acids long. The CDR3 DNA sequence: TGCGCCAGCAGTGGACAGGGGTCCTACAATGAGCAGCTCTTC. It translates to CASSGQGSYNEQLF.

The genes are TRBV7-2 and TRBJ2-3; 13 bases are shared with TRBD2. Trimming cost V 4 bases and J 6 bases; bases outside gene matches: 10. Germline V gives CDR1 SGHTA, CDR2 FQGNSA. This CDR3 contains 17 residues. CDR3 sequence: CASSSRTSGRVSDTQYF. The DNA of the CDR3 is TGTGCCAGCAGCTCCCGGACTAGCGGGAGAGTGTCGGATACGCAGTATTTT.

V gene TRBV20-1 combines with J gene TRBJ2-5; tentative D call: TRBD1 (6 bases). The end of the DNA aligns better with TRBJ2-7, so the J call may be wrong. CDR1 is DFQATT and CDR2 is SNEGSKA in the germline V gene (reference sequence). The CDR3 sequence is 14 residues long. CDR3: CSASLSGDTYEQYF. CDR3 DNA sequence: TGCAGTGCTAGCCTCTCAGGGGATACCTACGAGCAGTACTTC.

The V and J genes are TRBV18 and TRBJ2-5; no firm D call. Per the germline V gene, CDR1 is KGHSH and CDR2 is LQKENI. V lost 2 bases and J lost 1, with 5 bases in between. The CDR3 runs to 13 residues. Here the CDR3 reads CASSPFTQETQYF. In DNA, the CDR3 is TGTGCCAGCTCACCATTTACCCAAGAGACCCAGTACTTC.

This sequence joins TRBV15 and TRBJ2-3; no clear D. The ends were cut back, 0 bases at V and 4 bases at J, with 5 bases in the middle. The CDR3 totals 13 residues. The germline V gene encodes CDR1 LNHNV and CDR2 YYDKDF (reference sequence). CDR3 nucleotides: TGTGCCACCAGCAGAGATCGTCCAGATACGCAGTATTTT. Amino acid sequence: CATSRDRPDTQYF.

Only a few counts were recorded for this clonotype. V usage is TRBV11-2 and J usage is TRBJ2-5; D not certain. CDR3 length: 9 amino acids. The V end was cut by 10 bases, the J end by 3 bases, with 3 bases between. CDR1 and CDR2 from the germline V gene are SGHAT and FQNNGV. CDR3 region: CATEETQYF. The CDR3 DNA sequence: TGTGCCACCGAAGAGACCCAGTACTTC.

This chain joins TRBV30 and TRBJ2-5, with 7 nucleotides matching TRBD1. Matching the DNA end better, TRBJ2-7 makes the J call doubtful. The CDR3 is 14 amino acids. Germline V gene data show CDR1 as GTSNPN and CDR2 as SVGIG (reference sequence). The chain's CDR3 is CAWRYRQGGYEQYF. Here the CDR3 DNA reads TGTGCCTGGAGGTACCGACAGGGCGGCTACGAGCAGTACTTC.

This clonotype came up a few times. The gene calls are TRBV6-2 or TRBV6-3 and TRBJ1-1; 11 positions agree with TRBD1. V was pared by 4 bases and J by 0 bases, with 4 bases of the junction left unmatched. Germline CDR1 and CDR2: MNHEY and SVGEGT. The CDR3 has 16 residues. The CDR3 sequence is CASSSGTGGMNTEAFF. The CDR3 DNA reads TGTGCCAGCAGTTCCGGGACAGGGGGTATGAACACTGAAGCTTTCTTT.

This clonotype was counted only a few times. The rearrangement links TRBV5-1 to TRBJ2-5; 8 bases are a match to TRBD1. Germline lookup yields CDR1 SGHRS and CDR2 YFSETQ. This CDR3 is 16 amino acids long. Trimming removed 5 bases from V and 5 bases from J; junction bases left unmatched: 14. The DNA of the CDR3 is TGCGCCAGCAGACAAGGGGACAGGTTCTTGGGGGAGACCCAGTACTTC. It yields the protein CASRQGDRFLGETQYF.

The chain has TRBV28 and TRBJ1-2; tentatively, D is TRBD1 (6 bases). The V and J ends lost 5 bases and 4 bases respectively, with 20 bases between them. The CDR3 loop spans 16 amino acids. The germline gives CDR1 MDHEN, CDR2 SYDVKM. The CDR3, as DNA: TGTGCCAGCAGTCTCGAAAGCCAACAGGGTAGCTATGGCTACACCTTC. Translation gives CASSLESQQGSYGYTF.

The chain has TRBV20-1 and TRBJ2-5; TRBD2 matches 9 bases. The CDR3 loop spans 15 amino acids. Germline CDR1 reads DFQATT; CDR2 reads SNEGSKA (reference sequence). J gave up 4 bases and V 2 bases, and 8 bases lay outside the gene matches. DNA of the CDR3: TGCAGTGCTAGAAAAGCGGGGGGATTAAGAGAGACCCAGTACTTC. Amino acids: CSARKAGGLRETQYF.

The chain links TRBV20-1 to TRBJ1-2; the D gene is possibly TRBD1 (5 bases). The CDR3 spans 13 residues. CDR1 is DFQATT, CDR2 SNEGSKA, per germline (reference sequence). The germline V and J ends were trimmed by 1 base and 8 bases, with 14 bases remaining between them. The CDR3: CSARVGHPGGYTF. The CDR3 bases are TGCAGTGCTAGAGTCGGACACCCGGGAGGCTACACCTTC.